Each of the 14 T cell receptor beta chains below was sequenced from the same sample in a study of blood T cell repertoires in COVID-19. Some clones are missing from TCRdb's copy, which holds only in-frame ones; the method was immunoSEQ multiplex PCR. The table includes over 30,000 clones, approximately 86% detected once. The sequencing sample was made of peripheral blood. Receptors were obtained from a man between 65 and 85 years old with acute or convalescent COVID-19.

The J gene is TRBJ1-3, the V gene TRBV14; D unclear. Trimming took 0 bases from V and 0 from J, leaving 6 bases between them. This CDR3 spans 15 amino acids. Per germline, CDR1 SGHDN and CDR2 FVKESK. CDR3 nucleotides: TGTGCCAGCAGCCAAGATCCGAGCTCTGGAAACACCATATATTTT. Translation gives CASSQDPSSGNTIYF.

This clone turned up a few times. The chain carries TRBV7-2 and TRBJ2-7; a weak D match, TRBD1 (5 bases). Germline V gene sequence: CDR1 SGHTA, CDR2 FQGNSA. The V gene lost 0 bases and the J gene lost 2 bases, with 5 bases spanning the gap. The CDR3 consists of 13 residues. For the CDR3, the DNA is TGTGCCAGCAGCTTAGCCAGGGCCTACGAGCAGTACTTC. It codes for CASSLARAYEQYF.

The DNA for the CDR3 is TGTGCCAGCAGGTCAGACACCGGGGAGCTGTTTTTT. Amino acids: CASRSDTGELFF. The chain uses TRBV2 and TRBJ2-2; unclear D gene. Germline V CDR1 and CDR2: SNHLY, FYNNEI. The V gene lost 6 bases and the J gene lost 3 bases, with 5 bases spanning the gap. This CDR3 contains 12 residues.

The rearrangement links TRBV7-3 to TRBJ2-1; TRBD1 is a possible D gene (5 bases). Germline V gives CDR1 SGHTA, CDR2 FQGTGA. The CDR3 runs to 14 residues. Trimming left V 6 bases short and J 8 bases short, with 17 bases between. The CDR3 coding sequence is TGTGCCAGCAGTGCAAACGCCTGGGGCGATGAGCAGTTCTTC. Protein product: CASSANAWGDEQFF.

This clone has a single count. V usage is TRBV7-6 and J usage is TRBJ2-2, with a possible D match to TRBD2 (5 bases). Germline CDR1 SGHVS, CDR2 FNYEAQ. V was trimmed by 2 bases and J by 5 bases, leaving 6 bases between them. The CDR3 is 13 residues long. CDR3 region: CASSLSGTGELFF. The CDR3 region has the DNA TGTGCCAGCAGCTTATCGGGGACCGGGGAGCTGTTTTTT.

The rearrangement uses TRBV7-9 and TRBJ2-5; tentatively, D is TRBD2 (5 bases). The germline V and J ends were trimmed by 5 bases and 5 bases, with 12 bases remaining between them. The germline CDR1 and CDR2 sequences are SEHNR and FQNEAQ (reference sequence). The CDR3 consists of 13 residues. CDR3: CASSRAGVETQYF. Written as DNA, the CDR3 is TGTGCCAGCAGCCGTGCCGGGGTTGAGACCCAGTACTTC.

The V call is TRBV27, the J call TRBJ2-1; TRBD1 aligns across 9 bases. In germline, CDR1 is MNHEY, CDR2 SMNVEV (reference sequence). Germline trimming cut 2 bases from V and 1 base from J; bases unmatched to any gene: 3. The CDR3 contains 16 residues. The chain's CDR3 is CASSLAGTGSYNEQFF. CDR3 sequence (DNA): TGTGCCAGCAGTTTAGCCGGGACAGGGTCCTACAATGAGCAGTTCTTC.

CDR3 DNA sequence: TGTGCCAGCAGCTTAATATACACCGGGGAGCTGTTTTTT. Its protein product is CASSLIYTGELFF. The J gene is TRBJ2-2, the V gene TRBV11-2; unclear D gene. In germline, CDR1 is SGHAT, CDR2 FQNNGV. This CDR3 spans 13 amino acids. With 2 bases removed from V and 3 bases from J, the gap between germline ends came to 4 bases. Looking up the rest from reference TRBV11-2 and TRBJ2-2 gives the full variable domain: EAGVAQSPRYKIIEKRQSVAFWCNPISGHATLYWYQQILGQGPKLLIQFQNNGVVDDSQLPKDRFSAERLKGVDSTLKIQPAKLEDSAVYLCASSLIYTGELFFGEGSRLTVL.

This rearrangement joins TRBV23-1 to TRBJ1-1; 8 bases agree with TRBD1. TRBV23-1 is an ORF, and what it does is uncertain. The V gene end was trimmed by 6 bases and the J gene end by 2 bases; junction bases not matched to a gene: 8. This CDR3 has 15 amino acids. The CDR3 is CASRNRGGYNTEAFF. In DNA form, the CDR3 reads TGCGCCAGCAGGAACAGGGGGGGATATAACACTGAAGCTTTCTTT.

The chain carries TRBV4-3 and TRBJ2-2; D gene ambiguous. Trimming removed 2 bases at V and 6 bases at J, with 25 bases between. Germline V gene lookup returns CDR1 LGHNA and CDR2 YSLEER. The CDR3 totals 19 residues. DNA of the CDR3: TGCGCCAGCAGCCAACTTCCCTCGGTGGAGTTCTCGGGTTCCGGGGAGCTGTTTTTT. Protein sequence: CASSQLPSVEFSGSGELFF.

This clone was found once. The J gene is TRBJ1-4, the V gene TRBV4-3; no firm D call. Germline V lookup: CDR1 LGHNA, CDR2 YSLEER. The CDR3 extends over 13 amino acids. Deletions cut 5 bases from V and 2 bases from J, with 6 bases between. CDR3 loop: CASSYGTNEKLFF. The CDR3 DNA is TGCGCCAGCAGCTACGGGACTAATGAAAAACTGTTTTTT.

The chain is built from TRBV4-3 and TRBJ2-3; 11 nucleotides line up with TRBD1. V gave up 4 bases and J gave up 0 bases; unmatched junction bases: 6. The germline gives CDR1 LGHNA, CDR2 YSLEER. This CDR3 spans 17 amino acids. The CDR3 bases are TGCGCCAGCAGCCCGGGACAGGGGGGATACAGCACAGATACGCAGTATTTT. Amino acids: CASSPGQGGYSTDTQYF.

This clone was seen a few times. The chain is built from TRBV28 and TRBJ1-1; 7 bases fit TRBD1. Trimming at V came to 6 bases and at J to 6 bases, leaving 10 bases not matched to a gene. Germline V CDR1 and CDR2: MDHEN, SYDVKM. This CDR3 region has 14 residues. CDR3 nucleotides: TGTGCCAGCAGCGCTATAAACAGGGGCCCTGAAGCTTTCTTT. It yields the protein CASSAINRGPEAFF. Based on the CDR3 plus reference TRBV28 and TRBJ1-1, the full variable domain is DVKVTQSSRYLVKRTGEKVFLECVQDMDHENMFWYRQDPGLGLRLIYFSYDVKMKEKGDIPEGYSVSREKKERFSLILESASTNQTSMYLCASSAINRGPEAFFGQGTRLTVV.

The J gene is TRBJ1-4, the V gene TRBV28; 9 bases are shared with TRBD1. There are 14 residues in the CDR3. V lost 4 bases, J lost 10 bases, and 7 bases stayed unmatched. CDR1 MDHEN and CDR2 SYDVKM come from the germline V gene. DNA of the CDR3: TGTGCCAGCAGTTCTCCGGGACAGGGACCAAAACTGTTTTTT. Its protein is CASSSPGQGPKLFF.